Below, 18 T cell receptor beta chains from the same sample are listed, as sequenced in a study of OX40 agonist ivuxolimab in advanced cancers. Libraries were prepared by immunoSEQ multiplex PCR; TCRdb keeps only in-frame clonotypes and omits some of them. The table has more than 35,000 clones, around 77% seen once. Material: CD4+ or CD8+ T cells sorted from blood, obtained in a trial of the OX40 agonist ivuxolimab. Receptors were obtained from an adult with an advanced solid tumor such as melanoma, head and neck, liver or kidney cancer.

This chain joins TRBV28 and TRBJ2-4; D is possibly TRBD1 or TRBD2 (5 bases each). Germline CDR1 MDHEN, CDR2 SYDVKM. Trimming stripped 1 base from V and 0 bases from J, with 13 bases between. CDR3 length: 17 residues. The CDR3 is CASSLFGAGIAKNIQYF. CDR3 sequence (DNA): TGTGCCAGCAGTTTATTCGGGGCAGGGATAGCCAAAAACATTCAGTACTTC.

V gene TRBV28 combines with J gene TRBJ2-5, with D possibly being TRBD1 or TRBD2 (5 bases each). The CDR3 sequence is 14 residues long. With 2 bases removed from V and 5 bases from J, the gap between germline ends came to 12 bases. Looked up from germline, CDR1 is MDHEN and CDR2 is SYDVKM. Here the CDR3 reads CASSLIGWGETQYF. Here the CDR3 DNA reads TGTGCCAGCAGTTTAATAGGGTGGGGGGAGACCCAGTACTTC. The variable domain in full, completed from reference TRBV28 and TRBJ2-5, reads DVKVTQSSRYLVKRTGEKVFLECVQDMDHENMFWYRQDPGLGLRLIYFSYDVKMKEKGDIPEGYSVSREKKERFSLILESASTNQTSMYLCASSLIGWGETQYFGPGTRLLVL.

V and J are TRBV13 and TRBJ2-3; TRBD1 agrees at 8 bases. The CDR3 covers 15 residues. The ends lost 5 bases at V and 5 bases at J; junction bases unmatched: 9. Germline CDR1 is PRHDT and CDR2 is FYEKMQ (reference sequence). The CDR3 nucleotides are TGTGCCAGCAGCATAAGGACAGGGAGAGGAGATACGCAGTATTTT. The encoded protein is CASSIRTGRGDTQYF.

This sequence joins TRBV5-6 and TRBJ2-7, with unresolved D. Germline V gives CDR1 SGHDT, CDR2 YYEEEE. The length of the CDR3 is 14 residues. V was trimmed by 1 base and J by 2 bases, leaving 10 bases between them. The CDR3 DNA sequence: TGTGCCAGCAGCTTGTTTTATGGAGCCTACGAGCAGTACTTC. It yields the protein CASSLFYGAYEQYF.

V is TRBV27 and J is TRBJ1-1; D may be TRBD1 (5 bases). Between the trimmed V and J ends, which lost 6 bases and 1 base, there was a span of 12 bases. The CDR3 is 14 amino acids. The germline gives CDR1 MNHEY, CDR2 SMNVEV (reference sequence). DNA for the CDR3: TGTGCCAGCAGACGGGGCACAGGGAACACTGAAGCTTTCTTT. It yields the protein CASRRGTGNTEAFF.

The CDR3 DNA sequence: TGTGCCAGCAGCTTAGGAGGGGGCTCCTACGAGCAGTACTTC. The encoded protein is CASSLGGGSYEQYF. The chain uses TRBV5-6 and TRBJ2-7; D tentatively fits TRBD1 or TRBD2 (6 bases each). In germline, CDR1 is SGHDT, CDR2 YYEEEE. The V and J ends lost 2 bases and 0 bases respectively, with 9 bases between them. The CDR3 extends over 14 amino acids.

As DNA, the CDR3 is TGTGCCAGCAGCTTAGTTAAAGCGGGAGGGCCAAATACGCAGTATTTT. Protein product: CASSLVKAGGPNTQYF. V usage is TRBV7-6 and J usage is TRBJ2-3; TRBD2 matches 10 bases. V was pared by 1 base and J by 7 bases, with 8 bases of the junction left unmatched. The germline V gene has CDR1 SGHVS and CDR2 FNYEAQ. The CDR3 length is 16 residues.

The J gene is TRBJ2-3, the V gene TRBV10-3; TRBD2 agrees at 9 bases. CDR3 length: 15 amino acids. J gave up 2 bases and V 5 bases, and 5 bases lay outside the gene matches. Germline V gene sequence: CDR1 ENHRY, CDR2 SYGVKD. The CDR3 DNA follows: TGTGCCATCAGTTCGAGCGGGGGGATCACAGATACGCAGTATTTT. Its translation is CAISSSGGITDTQYF.

The V call is TRBV25-1, the J call TRBJ2-7; 7 nucleotides match TRBD1. CDR1 and CDR2 (germline): MGHDK, SYGVNS. The CDR3 has 14 amino acids. The V segment lost 5 bases and the J segment 3 bases; nucleotides outside the gene matches: 7. This CDR3 is CASSYQGEFYEQYF. CDR3 coding DNA: TGTGCCAGCAGTTACCAGGGGGAGTTCTACGAGCAGTACTTC.

V is TRBV9 and J is TRBJ1-6; TRBD1 might be the D (5 bases). Germline lookup yields CDR1 SGDLS and CDR2 YYNGEE. V was shortened by 2 bases and J by 3 bases, with 6 bases between the two germline ends. This CDR3 spans 14 amino acids. CDR3 in DNA: TGTGCCAGCAGCGTTGACAGCTATAATTCACCCCTCCACTTT. It specifies CASSVDSYNSPLHF.

The V gene is TRBV4-1, the J gene TRBJ1-5; 8 nucleotides match TRBD1. Germline CDR1 MGHRA, CDR2 YSYEKL. This CDR3 comprises 15 residues. Trimming at V came to 2 bases and at J to 4 bases, leaving 4 bases not matched to a gene. The CDR3 loop reads CASSQRTGSNQPQHF. CDR3 in DNA: TGCGCCAGCAGCCAACGGACAGGGTCGAATCAGCCCCAGCATTTT.

The V and J genes are TRBV7-9 and TRBJ2-7; D may be TRBD2 (6 bases). Germline CDR1 and CDR2: SEHNR and FQNEAQ (reference sequence). Trimming pared 7 bases from V and 0 bases from J, leaving 13 bases between. This CDR3 is built from 14 residues. CDR3: CASTEDGSSYEQYF. CDR3 nucleotide sequence: TGTGCCAGCACCGAGGACGGGAGCTCCTACGAGCAGTACTTC.

The V gene is TRBV1, the J gene TRBJ1-1. TRBV1 is a pseudogene. The CDR3 runs to 14 residues. The CDR3 reads CTSSRTGGNTEAFF. The CDR3 region has the DNA TGCACCAGCAGCCGCACCGGGGGTAACACTGAAGCTTTCTTT.

This clone was seen a single time. The rearrangement links TRBV28 to TRBJ2-3; 10 bases match TRBD2. The CDR3 runs 18 residues. The V segment lost 4 bases and the J segment 3 bases; nucleotides outside the gene matches: 13. CDR1 MDHEN and CDR2 SYDVKM come from the germline V gene. The CDR3 here is CASSSLAFSGRRTDTQYF. DNA of the CDR3: TGTGCCAGCAGTTCCCTTGCTTTTAGCGGGAGGAGGACAGATACGCAGTATTTT. Complete variable domain (other parts from reference TRBV28 and TRBJ2-3): DVKVTQSSRYLVKRTGEKVFLECVQDMDHENMFWYRQDPGLGLRLIYFSYDVKMKEKGDIPEGYSVSREKKERFSLILESASTNQTSMYLCASSSLAFSGRRTDTQYFGPGTRLTVL.

This clone is deemed medium-sized (0.01 to 0.1%). The chain joins TRBV30 to TRBJ2-7; D not resolved. With 1 base removed from V and 0 bases from J, the gap between germline ends came to 10 bases. This CDR3 has 14 amino acids. Germline-derived CDR1 and CDR2 are GTSNPN and SVGIG (reference sequence). CDR3 DNA: TGTGCCTGGAGTGCGGCGTTTATCTCCTACGAGCAGTACTTC. Residues: CAWSAAFISYEQYF.

The chain has TRBV6-6 and TRBJ1-1; 7 nucleotides align to TRBD1. The V and J ends lost 2 bases and 6 bases, in that order; junction bases with no gene match: 6. Per germline, CDR1 MNHNY and CDR2 SVGAGI (reference sequence). The CDR3 runs 14 residues. The CDR3 here is CASSYTRGKPEAFF. CDR3 DNA sequence: TGTGCCAGCAGTTACACCAGGGGGAAACCTGAAGCTTTCTTT.

The rearrangement links TRBV27 to TRBJ2-4; 8 bases fit TRBD1. Per germline, CDR1 MNHEY and CDR2 SMNVEV (reference sequence). Unmatched junction bases numbered 13, after V lost 6 bases and J lost 6 bases. CDR3 size: 16 residues. CDR3 coding DNA: TGTGCCAGCAGCCGAACCGACGACAGGGGCCTAAACATTCAGTACTTC. Its translation: CASSRTDDRGLNIQYF.

The chain recombines TRBV28 with TRBJ2-5, with D perhaps matching TRBD1 (5 bases). Per the germline V gene, CDR1 is MDHEN and CDR2 is SYDVKM. The ends were cut back, 5 bases at V and 1 base at J, with 17 bases in the middle. The CDR3 length is 16 residues. In DNA form, the CDR3 reads TGTGCCAGCAGTCGGACAACGCTATTGCTCCAAGAGACCCAGTACTTC. Its translation: CASSRTTLLLQETQYF.